This paragraph reports one T cell receptor beta chain. Its antigen remains unidentified. The sample belongs to a study of OX40 agonist ivuxolimab in advanced cancers. General study results and limits: Specificity for antigen went undetermined in the expanded peripheral T cells. In general, CD8+ T cells held more expanded clones than CD4+ did, on average. At 0.1 to 3.0 mg/kg and by week 6, CD4+ and CD8+ T cells in the blood had expanded clonally.

Samples of blood were obtained at baseline, on cycle 4 day 1, and on cycle 7 day 1. TCRdb keeps only in-frame clones here, not all; method: immunoSEQ multiplex PCR. The data show about 86,000 clones, with roughly nine tenths seen just once and approximately 1.3% held by the top ten. This sequence was found in an adult with an advanced solid tumor such as melanoma, head and neck, liver or kidney cancer. The source was CD4+ or CD8+ T cells sorted from blood, collected in a trial of the OX40 agonist ivuxolimab.

The DNA of the CDR3 is TGTGCCAGCAGTTTGAGACAGCGGAGGGACGGGGAGCTGTTTTTT. Its protein is CASSLRQRRDGELFF. The chain combines TRBV6-5 with TRBJ2-2, with D possibly being TRBD2 (6 bases). From germline, CDR1 is MNHEY and CDR2 SVGAGI. V gave up 4 bases and J gave up 7 bases, with 16 bases separating them. The CDR3 has 15 amino acids.